What follows are 11 T cell receptor beta chains derived from one specimen sequenced in a study of blood T cell repertoires in COVID-19. Profiled with immunoSEQ multiplex PCR; TCRdb holds only in-frame clones, not every one. The data contain 79,000 or so clones, approximately 86% of them seen just once; the ten biggest clones take up over 15%. Sequencing was carried out using peripheral blood. All receptors derive from a human donor in a cohort sampled during active COVID-19.

The chain is built from TRBV7-9 and TRBJ2-7; no firm D call. Trimming left V 1 base short and J 3 bases short, with 4 bases between. The CDR3 loop spans 12 amino acids. Germline CDR1 reads SEHNR; CDR2 reads FQNEAQ (reference sequence). The DNA for the CDR3 is TGTGCCAGCAGCTTAGTCGGCTACGAGCAGTACTTC. This codes for CASSLVGYEQYF.

This rearrangement joins TRBV10-3 to TRBJ1-1; D ambiguous. V dropped 4 bases and J dropped 0 bases, with 9 bases sitting between them. CDR3 length: 14 amino acids. In germline, CDR1 is ENHRY, CDR2 SYGVKD. CDR3 nucleotide sequence: TGTGCCATCAGTGCTGACACAATGAACACTGAAGCTTTCTTT. Translated: CAISADTMNTEAFF.

The chain recombines TRBV5-1 with TRBJ2-3, with 7 bases identical to TRBD2. Germline V CDR1 and CDR2: SGHRS, YFSETQ. V lost 0 bases, J lost 5 bases, and 6 bases stayed unmatched. CDR3 length: 15 amino acids. The CDR3 loop reads CASSLAEGGRDTQYF. In nucleotides, the CDR3 is TGCGCCAGCAGCTTGGCCGAGGGAGGGAGAGATACGCAGTATTTT.

The CDR3 spells CASSYPGHNLGTQYF. The CDR3 DNA is TGTGCCAGCAGTTACCCTGGACACAACTTAGGGACCCAGTACTTC. The chain recombines TRBV6-2 or TRBV6-3 with TRBJ2-5; D is perhaps TRBD1 (5 bases). This CDR3 region has 15 residues. Trimming removed 2 bases at V and 7 bases at J, with 17 bases between. Germline-derived CDR1 and CDR2 are MNHEY and SVGEGT.

The chain combines TRBV29-1 with TRBJ1-5, with 12 positions matching TRBD1. J lost 6 bases, V lost 6 bases, and 6 bases had no gene match. Germline CDR1 and CDR2: SQVTM and ANQGSEA. This CDR3 has 14 amino acids. The CDR3 sequence is CSVGDRGLGQPQHF. In nucleotides, the CDR3 is TGCAGCGTCGGGGACAGGGGGCTAGGTCAGCCCCAGCATTTT.

This chain links TRBV28 with TRBJ2-2, with 9 bases matching TRBD1. J lost 7 bases, V lost 6 bases, and 15 bases had no gene match. This CDR3 region has 17 residues. CDR1 is MDHEN and CDR2 is SYDVKM in the germline V gene. CDR3 nucleotide sequence: TGTGCCAGCAGCCCAATGCGGGGGACAGGGCCCAGCGGGGAGCTGTTTTTT. Translated: CASSPMRGTGPSGELFF.

This clone appeared a single time. The J gene is TRBJ2-1, the V gene TRBV12-3 or TRBV12-4; TRBD2 might be the D (5 bases). Trimming pared 6 bases from V and 10 bases from J, leaving 16 bases between. The length of the CDR3 is 13 residues. DNA of the CDR3: TGTGCCAGCAGCCTTCCTGAAAGCGGAGAGCAGTTCTTC. Its protein product is CASSLPESGEQFF.

This clone was picked up a small number of times. This chain joins TRBV6-1 and TRBJ2-7, with no clear D. The CDR3 runs to 14 residues. CDR1 and CDR2 from the germline V gene are MNHNS and SASEGT. V lost 3 bases and J 4 bases, leaving 13 bases between the germline ends. DNA for the CDR3: TGTGCCAGCAGTGAGGGCTTTAGGCTATACGAGCAGTACTTC. It is translated as CASSEGFRLYEQYF.

V usage is TRBV5-4 and J usage is TRBJ1-3; 8 bases match TRBD1. J was trimmed by 4 bases and V by 0 bases; bases with no gene match: 3. Germline-derived CDR1 and CDR2 are SGHNT and YYREEE (reference sequence). CDR3 length: 15 residues. Here the CDR3 reads CASSLGQGRGNTIYF. CDR3 in DNA: TGTGCCAGCAGCTTGGGACAGGGGCGGGGAAACACCATATATTTT. The full variable domain, rest sourced from reference TRBV5-4 and TRBJ1-3, is ETGVTQSPTHLIKTRGQQVTLRCSSQSGHNTVSWYQQALGQGPQFIFQYYREEENGRGNFPPRFSGLQFPNYSSELNVNALELDDSALYLCASSLGQGRGNTIYFGEGSWLTVV.

CDR3 nucleotides: TGTGCCAGCTCACCAGCGAGGGCGGGGGGGCCCTCCAATGAGCAGTTCTTC. Protein product: CASSPARAGGPSNEQFF. The chain carries TRBV18 and TRBJ2-1; 9 bases agree with TRBD2. The length of the CDR3 is 17 residues. Germline loops: CDR1 KGHSH, CDR2 LQKENI. V lost 2 bases to trimming and J lost 6 bases; unmatched junction nucleotides: 11.

The chain has TRBV19 and TRBJ2-1; TRBD1 matches 9 bases. The CDR3 sequence is 17 residues long. Losses at the gene ends were 9 bases for V and 0 bases for J; bases not matched to a gene: 12. Germline V lookup: CDR1 LNHDA, CDR2 SQIVND (reference sequence). This chain's CDR3 is CASVQGASSLSYNEQFF. DNA for the CDR3: TGTGCCAGCGTACAGGGGGCGTCTTCCCTCTCCTACAATGAGCAGTTCTTC.